Shown below are 20 T cell receptor beta chains from a single sample sequenced in a study of long-term antiretroviral therapy in people with HIV. At the survey level, the v3.0 immunoSEQ assay was run. Using immunoSEQ multiplex PCR, the repertoire was profiled, and TCRdb retains in-frame clones only, with some absent. The table records 34,000 or so clones, roughly 87% of them present only once. The sequences come from unsorted PBMCs, collected 0.6 years after starting antiretroviral therapy. Receptor source: a man younger than 35 with HIV.

The chain combines TRBV20-1 with TRBJ1-2; D remains unclear. From germline, CDR1 is DFQATT and CDR2 SNEGSKA (reference sequence). Deletions cut 4 bases from V and 0 bases from J, with 3 bases between. CDR3 length equals 11 residues. The CDR3 here is CSAIANYGYTF. In nucleotides, the CDR3 is TGCAGTGCTATAGCTAACTATGGCTACACCTTC.

This clone was picked up one time. The chain links TRBV27 to TRBJ1-2; 7 bases map to TRBD1. The CDR3 contains 14 residues. J lost 4 bases, V lost 7 bases, and 9 bases had no gene match. Germline assignment: CDR1 MNHEY and CDR2 SMNVEV (reference sequence). The CDR3 protein is CASTRDSTGYGYTF. The CDR3 DNA reads TGTGCCAGCACACGGGACAGCACAGGCTATGGCTACACCTTC.

The V gene is TRBV19, the J gene TRBJ1-1, with D possibly matching TRBD1 (6 bases). Germline V gene lookup returns CDR1 LNHDA and CDR2 SQIVND (reference sequence). The CDR3 has 17 residues. The V end was cut by 5 bases, the J end by 1 base, with 20 bases between. The CDR3 DNA is TGTGCCAGTAGTGGGTACAGGGAAGTAGGGGGGAACACTGAAGCTTTCTTT. Its protein is CASSGYREVGGNTEAFF. Drawing the rest from reference TRBV19 and TRBJ1-1, the complete variable domain is DGGITQSPKYLFRKEGQNVTLSCEQNLNHDAMYWYRQDPGQGLRLIYYSQIVNDFQKGDIAEGYSVSREKKESFPLTVTSAQKNPTAFYLCASSGYREVGGNTEAFFGQGTRLTVV.

The chain has TRBV6-5 and TRBJ2-7; D gene uncertain. The CDR3 totals 13 residues. In germline, CDR1 is MNHEY, CDR2 SVGAGI. V was pared by 6 bases and J by 2 bases, with 11 bases between. CDR3 coding DNA: TGTGCCAGCAGACCGACATTAACCTACGAGCAGTACTTC. As protein: CASRPTLTYEQYF.

The J gene is TRBJ2-7, the V gene TRBV27; D unresolved. Germline loops: CDR1 MNHEY, CDR2 SMNVEV (reference sequence). The CDR3 sequence is 15 residues long. V was pared by 4 bases and J by 5 bases, with 18 bases between. The CDR3 sequence: CASSWGLGDPHEQYF. In DNA, the CDR3 is TGTGCCAGCAGTTGGGGTCTCGGAGATCCTCACGAGCAGTACTTC.

This clone showed up just a few times. The chain has TRBV19 and TRBJ2-1, with D maybe TRBD1 (5 bases). Trimming left V 3 bases short and J 10 bases short, with 7 bases between. CDR3 size: 11 residues. Germline values: CDR1 LNHDA, CDR2 SQIVND (reference sequence). CDR3 in DNA: TGTGCCAGTAGTATTGGGGCAGAGCAGTTCTTC. This sequence encodes CASSIGAEQFF. Combining the CDR3 with reference TRBV19 and TRBJ2-1 gives the whole variable domain DGGITQSPKYLFRKEGQNVTLSCEQNLNHDAMYWYRQDPGQGLRLIYYSQIVNDFQKGDIAEGYSVSREKKESFPLTVTSAQKNPTAFYLCASSIGAEQFFGPGTRLTVL.

This clone was detected a few times. The chain combines TRBV28 with TRBJ1-5; D is uncertain. Germline CDR1 and CDR2: MDHEN and SYDVKM. Trimming left V 6 bases short and J 4 bases short, with 4 bases between. The CDR3 has 11 amino acids. The CDR3 sequence: CASSQNQPQHF. CDR3 DNA sequence: TGTGCCAGCAGCCAGAATCAGCCCCAGCATTTT.

The rearrangement links TRBV28 to TRBJ2-1; D may be TRBD1 (5 bases). The germline CDR1 and CDR2 sequences are MDHEN and SYDVKM. The CDR3 runs to 14 residues. V was cut by 5 bases and J by 6 bases, with 14 bases left in between. The CDR3 region is CASSPTTVPNEQFF. DNA of the CDR3: TGTGCCAGCAGTCCAACGACAGTGCCCAATGAGCAGTTCTTC.

This clone was seen more than once but under ten times. The V call is TRBV28, the J call TRBJ2-7, with D tentatively TRBD1 or TRBD2 (5 bases each). Trimming shortened V by 6 bases and J by 3 bases, and 12 bases separated the two germline ends. The CDR3 is 13 residues long. Germline loops: CDR1 MDHEN, CDR2 SYDVKM. In DNA, the CDR3 is TGTGCCAGCAGGGGGACCTCTGACTACGAGCAGTACTTC. Translation gives CASRGTSDYEQYF. Based on the CDR3 plus reference TRBV28 and TRBJ2-7, the full variable domain is DVKVTQSSRYLVKRTGEKVFLECVQDMDHENMFWYRQDPGLGLRLIYFSYDVKMKEKGDIPEGYSVSREKKERFSLILESASTNQTSMYLCASRGTSDYEQYFGPGTRLTVT.

The V and J genes are TRBV7-8 and TRBJ2-7; 8 nucleotides match TRBD2. The CDR3 loop spans 18 amino acids. V lost 4 bases to trimming and J lost 4 bases; unmatched junction nucleotides: 18. Germline V lookup: CDR1 SGHVS, CDR2 FQNEAQ. Here the CDR3 reads CASSSTSGGSPRWYEQYF. Written as DNA, the CDR3 is TGTGCCAGCAGCTCAACTAGCGGCGGATCCCCCCGTTGGTACGAGCAGTACTTC. Using reference TRBV7-8 and TRBJ2-7 for the parts outside the CDR3, the full variable domain is GAGVSQSPRYKVAKRGQDVALRCDPISGHVSLFWYQQALGQGPEFLTYFQNEAQLDKSGLPSDRFFAERPEGSVSTLKIQRTQQEDSAVYLCASSSTSGGSPRWYEQYFGPGTRLTVT.

The count of this clone is one. The chain links TRBV9 to TRBJ2-1, with D unclear. V lost 4 bases and J 4 bases, leaving 15 bases between the germline ends. The germline CDR1 and CDR2 sequences are SGDLS and YYNGEE. The CDR3 is made up of 15 amino acids. The CDR3 is CASSPKPDAYNEQFF. The CDR3 DNA is TGTGCCAGCAGCCCCAAACCCGACGCTTACAATGAGCAGTTCTTC.

The J gene is TRBJ1-5, the V gene TRBV28; 7 nucleotides align to TRBD1. V shed 6 bases and J 4 bases; nucleotides not matched to a gene: 3. CDR1 is MDHEN, CDR2 SYDVKM, per germline. CDR3 size: 13 residues. The DNA of the CDR3 is TGTGCCAGCAGATCACAGGGGAATCAGCCCCAGCATTTT. Amino acid sequence: CASRSQGNQPQHF.

The chain has TRBV5-4 and TRBJ1-1, with TRBD1 identical over 10 bases. With 1 base clipped from V and 2 bases from J, the junction kept 5 bases outside the gene matches. The V gene's germline CDR1 is SGHNT and CDR2 YYREEE (reference sequence). The CDR3 totals 16 residues. Written as DNA, the CDR3 is TGTGCCAGCAGCTTGTTCGGACAGGGGGGAAACACTGAAGCTTTCTTT. Translating it yields CASSLFGQGGNTEAFF.

In this sample, this clone turned up once. V gene TRBV4-3 combines with J gene TRBJ2-1; TRBD2 aligns across 10 bases. Trimming removed 1 base from V and 8 bases from J; junction bases left unmatched: 5. CDR3 length: 15 amino acids. Germline assignment: CDR1 LGHNA and CDR2 YSLEER. CDR3 amino acids: CASSQVASGSDEQFF. The CDR3 bases are TGCGCCAGCAGCCAAGTGGCTAGCGGGAGTGATGAGCAGTTCTTC.

The CDR3 spells CASSLGLGGSGYEQYF. The CDR3 nucleotides are TGTGCCAGCAGCTTAGGCCTTGGCGGGTCGGGTTACGAGCAGTACTTC. The chain is built from TRBV13 and TRBJ2-7; D is possibly TRBD2 (5 bases). V shed 0 bases and J shed 4 bases, with 16 bases lying between them. CDR3 length: 16 amino acids. Germline values: CDR1 PRHDT, CDR2 FYEKMQ (reference sequence).

The chain employs TRBV19 and TRBJ2-7, with a possible D match to TRBD2 (6 bases). The CDR3 runs 14 residues. Germline V gene sequence: CDR1 LNHDA, CDR2 SQIVND (reference sequence). Trimming took off 4 bases at V and 4 bases at J, with 14 bases between the two ends. CDR3 in amino acids: CASSTGGSWYEQYF. The CDR3 DNA reads TGTGCCAGTAGTACCGGGGGTAGTTGGTACGAGCAGTACTTC. The whole variable domain, filled in from reference TRBV19 and TRBJ2-7, reads DGGITQSPKYLFRKEGQNVTLSCEQNLNHDAMYWYRQDPGQGLRLIYYSQIVNDFQKGDIAEGYSVSREKKESFPLTVTSAQKNPTAFYLCASSTGGSWYEQYFGPGTRLTVT.

The chain joins TRBV4-3 to TRBJ2-1; no definite D call. V lost 0 bases to trimming and J lost 0 bases, with 12 bases between them. The CDR3 has 17 residues. Germline CDR1 is LGHNA and CDR2 is YSLEER. The CDR3 reads CASSQELGFSSYNEQFF. CDR3 nucleotide sequence: TGCGCCAGCAGCCAAGAATTAGGATTTAGCTCCTACAATGAGCAGTTCTTC.

This clone occurred a few times. The rearrangement links TRBV7-2 to TRBJ2-5; 7 bases map to TRBD1. V lost 5 bases and J lost 4; bases outside the gene matches: 4. The CDR3 is made up of 13 amino acids. Germline lookup yields CDR1 SGHTA and CDR2 FQGNSA. As DNA, the CDR3 is TGTGCCAGCAGCCAAGACAGGGCAGAGACCCAGTACTTC. Amino acids: CASSQDRAETQYF.

The J gene is TRBJ1-3, the V gene TRBV5-1; D ambiguous. Germline V gives CDR1 SGHRS, CDR2 YFSETQ. The CDR3 is 13 residues long. V was cut by 3 bases and J by 1 base, with 5 bases left in between. The CDR3 sequence is CASSSSSGNTIYF. The CDR3 DNA reads as TGCGCCAGCAGCTCCAGTTCTGGAAACACCATATATTTT.

The rearrangement uses TRBV30 and TRBJ1-2; weak D call: TRBD1 (5 bases). Germline values: CDR1 GTSNPN, CDR2 SVGIG (reference sequence). V lost 3 bases and J 7 bases, leaving 6 bases between the germline ends. The CDR3 runs to 10 residues. The CDR3 nucleotides read TGTGCCTGGAGGAGGGGTGGCTACACCTTC. This encodes CAWRRGGYTF.